This T cell receptor beta chain emerged from a study of breast tumors, draining lymph nodes, adjacent tissues. Study-wide results and limits: Tumor T cell lymph node origin was a supported hypothesis, not proven. Tumors had less TCR diversity than lymph nodes, more than nontumor tissue. Most tumor T cells seemingly derive from lymph node, then expand in tumor.

This clonotype was seen many times. Antigen specificity is unknown. TCRdb recomputed calls from the multiplex PCR reads with MiXCR, one row per CDR3 protein. The table records 20,000 to 25,000 distinct CDR3 sequences, around 40% of them present only once. The CDR3 spans 16 residues. Germline V gives CDR1 SEHNR, CDR2 FQNEAQ (reference sequence). The V segment lost 5 bases and the J segment 0 bases; nucleotides outside the gene matches: 7. The V call is TRBV7-9, the J call TRBJ2-1, with 7 bases that match TRBD1. Sequenced sample: breast tumor tissue. This sequence originates from a female donor with breast cancer. Some clones in this sample may be carry-over from other donors' samples. The CDR3 spells CASSPGTGASYNEQFF. The CDR3 coding sequence is TGTGCCAGCAGCCCCGGTACAGGGGCCTCCTACAATGAGCAGTTCTTC.